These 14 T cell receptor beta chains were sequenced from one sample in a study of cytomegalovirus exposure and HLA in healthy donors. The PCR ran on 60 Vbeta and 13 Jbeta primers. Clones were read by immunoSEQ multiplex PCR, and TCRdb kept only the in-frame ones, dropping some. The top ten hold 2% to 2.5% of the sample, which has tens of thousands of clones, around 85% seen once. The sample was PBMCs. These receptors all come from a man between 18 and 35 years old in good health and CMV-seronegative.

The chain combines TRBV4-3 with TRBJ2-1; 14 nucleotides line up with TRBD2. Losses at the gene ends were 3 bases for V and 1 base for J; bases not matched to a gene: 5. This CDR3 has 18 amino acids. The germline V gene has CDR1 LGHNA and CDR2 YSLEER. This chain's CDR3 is CASSQTSGRAFSYNEQFF. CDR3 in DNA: TGCGCCAGCAGCCAGACTAGCGGGAGGGCCTTTTCCTACAATGAGCAGTTCTTC.

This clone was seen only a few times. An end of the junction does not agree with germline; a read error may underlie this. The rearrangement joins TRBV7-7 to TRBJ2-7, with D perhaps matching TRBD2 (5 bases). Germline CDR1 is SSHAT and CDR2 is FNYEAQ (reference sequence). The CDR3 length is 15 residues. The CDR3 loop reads CASSLKLGLPYEQYF. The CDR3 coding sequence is TGTGCTAGCAGCTTAAAACTAGGCCTTCCTTACGAGCAGTACTTC.

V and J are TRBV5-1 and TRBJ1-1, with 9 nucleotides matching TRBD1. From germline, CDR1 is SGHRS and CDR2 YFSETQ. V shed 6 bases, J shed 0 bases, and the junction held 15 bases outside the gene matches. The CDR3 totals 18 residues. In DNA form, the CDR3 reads TGCGCCAGCAACAGAAACCCGGACAGGGGCCGACTGAACACTGAAGCTTTCTTT. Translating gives CASNRNPDRGRLNTEAFF.

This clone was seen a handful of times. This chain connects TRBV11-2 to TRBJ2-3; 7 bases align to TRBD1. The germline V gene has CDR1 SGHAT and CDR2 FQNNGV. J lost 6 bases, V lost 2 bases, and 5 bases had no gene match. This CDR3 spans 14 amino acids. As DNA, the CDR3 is TGTGCCAGCAGCTTACAGGGGGTTGGGGATACGCAGTATTTT. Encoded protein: CASSLQGVGDTQYF. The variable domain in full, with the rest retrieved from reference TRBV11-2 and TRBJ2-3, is EAGVAQSPRYKIIEKRQSVAFWCNPISGHATLYWYQQILGQGPKLLIQFQNNGVVDDSQLPKDRFSAERLKGVDSTLKIQPAKLEDSAVYLCASSLQGVGDTQYFGPGTRLTVL.

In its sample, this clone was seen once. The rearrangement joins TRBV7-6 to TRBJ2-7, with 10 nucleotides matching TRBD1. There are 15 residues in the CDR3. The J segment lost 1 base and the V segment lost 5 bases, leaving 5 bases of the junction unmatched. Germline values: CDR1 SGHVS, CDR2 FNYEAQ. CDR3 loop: CASSPDRGSSYEQYF. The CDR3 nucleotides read TGTGCCAGCAGCCCGGACAGGGGGTCGTCCTACGAGCAGTACTTC.

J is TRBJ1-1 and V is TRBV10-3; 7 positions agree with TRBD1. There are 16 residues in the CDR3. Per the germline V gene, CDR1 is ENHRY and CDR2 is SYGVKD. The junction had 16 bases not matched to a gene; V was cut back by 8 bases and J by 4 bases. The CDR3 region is CAIRTGTDPTSTEAFF. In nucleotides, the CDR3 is TGTGCCATCCGGACCGGGACAGACCCGACGAGCACTGAAGCTTTCTTT.

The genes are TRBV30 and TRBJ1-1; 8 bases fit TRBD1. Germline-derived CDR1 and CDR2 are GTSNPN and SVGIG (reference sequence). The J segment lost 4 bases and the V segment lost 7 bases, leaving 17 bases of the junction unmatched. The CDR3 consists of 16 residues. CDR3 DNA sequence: TGTGCCTACGGGCAGGGGGCCACAAGACTAGGCACTGAAGCTTTCTTT. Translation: CAYGQGATRLGTEAFF.

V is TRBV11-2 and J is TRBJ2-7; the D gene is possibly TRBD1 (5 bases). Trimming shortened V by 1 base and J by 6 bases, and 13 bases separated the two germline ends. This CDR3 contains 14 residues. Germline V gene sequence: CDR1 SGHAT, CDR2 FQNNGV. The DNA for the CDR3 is TGTGCCAGCAGCTTAGTAGGGGCATTAAGCGAGCAGTACTTC. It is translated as CASSLVGALSEQYF.

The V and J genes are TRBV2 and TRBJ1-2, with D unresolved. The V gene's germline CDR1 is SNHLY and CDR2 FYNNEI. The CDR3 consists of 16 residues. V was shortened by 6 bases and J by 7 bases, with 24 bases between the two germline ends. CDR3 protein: CASRDEEGGGFFGYTF. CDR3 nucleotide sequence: TGTGCCAGCAGGGATGAGGAGGGAGGAGGTTTCTTTGGCTACACCTTC.

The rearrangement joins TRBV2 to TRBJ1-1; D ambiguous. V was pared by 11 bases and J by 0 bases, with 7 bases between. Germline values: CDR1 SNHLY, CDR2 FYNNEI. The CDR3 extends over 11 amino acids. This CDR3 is CALSLNTEAFF. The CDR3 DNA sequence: TGTGCCTTGAGCCTGAACACTGAAGCTTTCTTT.

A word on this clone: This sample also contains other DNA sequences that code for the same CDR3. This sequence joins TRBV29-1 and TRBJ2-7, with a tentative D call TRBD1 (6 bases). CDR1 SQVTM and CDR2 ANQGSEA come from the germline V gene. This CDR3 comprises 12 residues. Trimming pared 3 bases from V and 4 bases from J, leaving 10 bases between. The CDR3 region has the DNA TGCAGCGTTGAGGGCAGGGGTTACGAGCAGTACTTC. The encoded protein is CSVEGRGYEQYF.

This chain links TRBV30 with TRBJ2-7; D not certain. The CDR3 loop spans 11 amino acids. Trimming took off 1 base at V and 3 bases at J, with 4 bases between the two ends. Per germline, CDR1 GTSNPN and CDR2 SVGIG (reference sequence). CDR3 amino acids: CAWSGSYEQYF. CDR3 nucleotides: TGTGCCTGGAGTGGGAGCTACGAGCAGTACTTC.

The CDR3 DNA follows: TGTGCCAGCAGTGAAGCGGCTAGGCGAAGCTCTGGAAACACCATATATTTT. Residues: CASSEAARRSSGNTIYF. The chain recombines TRBV6-1 with TRBJ1-3; D remains unclear. V lost 0 bases to trimming and J lost 0 bases, with 12 bases between them. The CDR3 runs 17 residues. Germline V gene data show CDR1 as MNHNS and CDR2 as SASEGT.

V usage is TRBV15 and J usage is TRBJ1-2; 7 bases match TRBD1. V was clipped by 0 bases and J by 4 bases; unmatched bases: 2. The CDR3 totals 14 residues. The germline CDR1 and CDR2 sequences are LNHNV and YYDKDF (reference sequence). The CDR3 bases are TGTGCCACCAGCAGAGATAGGGGGCGCTATGGCTACACCTTC. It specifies CATSRDRGRYGYTF.